The source of this T cell receptor (beta chain) is a study of metastatic and nonmetastatic thyroid tumors (dated by TCRdb to about 2020). About the study as a whole: Repertoires were compared across peripheral blood and tumor or nodule tissue samples from malignant and benign thyroid patients. What the study reported, not specific to this receptor: In both blood and tumor samples, TCR beta diversity was reported to be significantly higher in malignant tumors than in benign nodules.

Library creation used PCR. These reads were obtained on an Illumina HiSeq 4000. High-throughput sequencing was used to profile the CDR3 region of the TCR beta-chain in every patient. For the original study's pipeline: A classifier to discriminate distant-metastatic papillary thyroid cancer patients was built from CDR3 differences across clinicopathological groups. Repertoire diversity was assessed with the Shannon index, and tumor-blood repertoire similarity with the Morisita-Horn index. In-frame beta chains were kept once TCRdb had trimmed the public reads at Q25 with fastp and called clones with MiXCR. TCRdb, not the original authors, processed these V and J calls. This sample holds 42,000 or so clones; 15% to 20% were observed only once. Roughly an eighth of the sample rests with the top ten. Before undergoing thyroid surgery, none of the patients had been given any kind of treatment. Using T-cell receptor beta sequencing, the study looked back at clinical samples from patients collected from about 2011 to 2019.

The germline V gene specifies SGHTA as CDR1 and FQGNSA as CDR2. The CDR3 runs 15 amino acids, cysteine and phenylalanine included. Only CDR3 DNA remains: 45 bases, in frame from the first base. Comment on this clone: Its binding antigen is unknown. One end of the junction is discordant with germline, which a read error may explain.

The receptor was derived from a female donor with papillary thyroid cancer or a benign thyroid nodule (not recorded which). Some clones in this sample may be carry-over from other donors' samples. The chain employs TRBV7-2 and TRBJ1-6, with an unclear D gene assignment. Sequences were obtained from tumor tissue. In nucleotides, the sequence is TGTGCCAGCAGCTTAGTAAAGGGAAATAATTCACACCTCCACTTT. It translates to CASSLVKGNNSHLHF. The CDR3 plus the reference TRBV7-2 and TRBJ1-6 genes for the other parts give the full variable domain: GAGVSQSPSNKVTEKGKDVELRCDPISGHTALYWYRQSLGQGLEFLIYFQGNSAPDKSGLPSDRFSAERTGGSVSTLTIQRTQQEDSAVYLCASSLVKGNNSHLHFGNGTRLTVT.